This entry concerns a single T cell receptor (beta chain). This entry comes from a study of T cell responses to AZD1222 COVID-19 vaccine. Profiled with immunoSEQ multiplex PCR; TCRdb holds only in-frame clones, not every one. This sample has some 140,000 clones, with about 87% found just once. This material consisted of peripheral blood, taken on day 0 of AZD1222 vaccination. The TCR sequence derives from an adult in good health.

CDR3 bases: TGTGCCAGCAGTAAACCTAACGGGGAGCTGTTTTTT. Residues: CASSKPNGELFF. The chain couples TRBV6-5 to TRBJ2-2; D gene ambiguous. The CDR3 totals 12 residues. Trimming pared 5 bases from V and 7 bases from J, leaving 8 bases between. Looked up from germline, CDR1 is MNHEY and CDR2 is SVGAGI.